The 17 T cell receptor beta chains below were found in one sample sequenced in a study of blood T cell repertoires in COVID-19. Assay: immunoSEQ multiplex PCR; the TCRdb copy retains only in-frame clones and omits some. The data show 250,000 or so clones, with more than 80% seen just once and 1.8% held by the top ten. Sequenced material: PBMCs or T cells enriched from blood (not recorded which). The receptors come from a man between 60 and 70 years old who had recovered from COVID-19.

This clone appeared a single time. This chain links TRBV10-3 with TRBJ2-1; 7 nucleotides align to TRBD2. V was clipped by 6 bases and J by 2 bases; unmatched bases: 7. The germline V gene has CDR1 ENHRY and CDR2 SYGVKD. CDR3 size: 15 residues. The CDR3 sequence: CAISLTSSPYNEQFF. The CDR3 DNA sequence: TGTGCCATCAGCCTGACTAGCAGCCCCTACAATGAGCAGTTCTTC.

The CDR3 DNA reads TGTGCCAGCAGCCAAACCAGGACAGGGGGAAACGGCGAGCAGTACTTC. Translating it yields CASSQTRTGGNGEQYF. This rearrangement joins TRBV3-1 (or the pseudogene TRBV3-2) to TRBJ2-7; 10 nucleotides agree with TRBD1. J lost 6 bases, V lost 2 bases, and 10 bases had no gene match. Germline loops: CDR1 LGHDT, CDR2 YNNKEL (reference sequence). The CDR3 is made up of 16 amino acids.

The chain uses TRBV19 and TRBJ2-7; TRBD1 matches at 9 bases. The CDR3 covers 14 residues. Trimming at V came to 3 bases and at J to 2 bases, leaving 2 bases not matched to a gene. Per the germline V gene, CDR1 is LNHDA and CDR2 is SQIVND (reference sequence). The CDR3 bases are TGTGCCAGTAGTATCGGGACAGGGCCCTACGAGCAGTACTTC. It is translated as CASSIGTGPYEQYF.

The J gene is TRBJ1-6, the V gene TRBV4-2; D is undetermined. Trimming stripped 0 bases from V and 9 bases from J, with 9 bases between. The CDR3 covers 14 residues. The germline gives CDR1 LGHNA, CDR2 YNFKEQ. The chain's CDR3 is CASSQDVSTSPLHF. The CDR3 nucleotides read TGTGCCAGCAGCCAAGATGTCAGTACTTCACCCCTCCACTTT.

This clone appeared once. The chain uses TRBV7-6 and TRBJ2-7; TRBD1 matches at 8 bases. The CDR3 totals 13 residues. Germline V gives CDR1 SGHVS, CDR2 FNYEAQ. With V trimmed by 5 bases and J by 3 bases, 3 bases remained unmatched. CDR3 region: CASSAGQDYEQYF. For the CDR3, the DNA is TGTGCCAGCAGCGCGGGACAGGACTACGAGCAGTACTTC.

The chain uses TRBV21-1 and TRBJ1-4. TRBV21-1 is assigned pseudogene status. The CDR3 covers 17 residues. The CDR3 nucleotides are TGTGCCAGCAGCGAGTCCATGAAACCTGCAACTAATGAAAAACTGTTTTTT. This gives the protein CASSESMKPATNEKLFF.

CDR3 amino acids: CASSPTSGQDTQYF. CDR3 nucleotide sequence: TGTGCCAGCTCACCGACTAGCGGGCAGGATACGCAGTATTTT. V is TRBV18 and J is TRBJ2-3, with 10 bases identical to TRBD2. CDR1 is KGHSH and CDR2 is LQKENI in the germline V gene. Trimming removed 3 bases from V and 6 bases from J; junction bases left unmatched: 3. The CDR3 runs 14 residues.

The CDR3, as DNA: TGTGCCACCCAACGCTACGGGACAGAATCCACAGATACGCAGTATTTT. This sequence encodes CATQRYGTESTDTQYF. The V and J genes are TRBV10-3 and TRBJ2-3, with TRBD1 matching 7 bases. Germline CDR1 ENHRY, CDR2 SYGVKD. J gave up 2 bases and V 10 bases, and 15 bases lay outside the gene matches. The CDR3 sequence is 16 residues long.

V and J are TRBV7-6 and TRBJ1-1; 8 bases agree with TRBD1. The CDR3 spans 12 residues. Germline assignment: CDR1 SGHVS and CDR2 FNYEAQ. V lost 4 bases and J lost 11; bases outside the gene matches: 6. In DNA form, the CDR3 reads TGTGCCAGCAGCTCGACAGGGGACGCGGCTTTCTTT. It encodes CASSSTGDAAFF.

The genes are TRBV30 and TRBJ2-7, with D uncertain. With 0 bases removed from V and 7 bases from J, the gap between germline ends came to 13 bases. The CDR3 has 13 amino acids. The germline V gene encodes CDR1 GTSNPN and CDR2 SVGIG (reference sequence). CDR3 in amino acids: CAWSVSGRWEQYF. CDR3 nucleotides: TGTGCCTGGAGTGTTTCGGGTCGATGGGAGCAGTACTTC.

The V and J genes are TRBV18 and TRBJ1-4; the D gene is possibly TRBD1 (5 bases). The CDR3 consists of 14 residues. V shed 5 bases and J shed 4 bases, with 11 bases lying between them. Per the germline V gene, CDR1 is KGHSH and CDR2 is LQKENI. The CDR3 DNA reads TGTGCCAGCTCATTGGCAGGGATTAATGAAAAACTGTTTTTT. Residues: CASSLAGINEKLFF.

This chain joins TRBV7-2 and TRBJ2-7; possible D gene TRBD1, 6 bases. Trimming took off 3 bases at V and 7 bases at J, with 13 bases between the two ends. CDR1 SGHTA and CDR2 FQGNSA come from the germline V gene. CDR3 size: 13 residues. CDR3 nucleotide sequence: TGTGCCAGCAGCTTCAGCGTAAGGGGGGAGCAGTACTTC. Translation: CASSFSVRGEQYF.

The V and J genes are TRBV5-1 and TRBJ2-5, with D unclear. The CDR3 contains 14 residues. Trimming shortened V by 0 bases and J by 2 bases, and 8 bases separated the two germline ends. Germline V gene sequence: CDR1 SGHRS, CDR2 YFSETQ. The CDR3 sequence: CASSLGVAQETQYF. CDR3 sequence (DNA): TGCGCCAGCAGCTTGGGGGTAGCACAAGAGACCCAGTACTTC. The complete variable domain, with remaining parts taken from reference TRBV5-1 and TRBJ2-5, reads KAGVTQTPRYLIKTRGQQVTLSCSPISGHRSVSWYQQTPGQGLQFLFEYFSETQRNKGNFPGRFSGRQFSNSRSEMNVSTLELGDSALYLCASSLGVAQETQYFGPGTRLLVL.

The chain joins TRBV12-3 or TRBV12-4 to TRBJ1-2; TRBD1 aligns across 7 bases. This CDR3 comprises 13 residues. J gave up 4 bases and V 6 bases, and 5 bases lay outside the gene matches. The CDR3: CASSQGEVYGYTF. The CDR3 DNA reads TGTGCCAGCAGCCAGGGGGAGGTCTATGGCTACACCTTC.

The CDR3 here is CASSVVALSTDTQYF. DNA for the CDR3: TGTGCCAGCAGCGTAGTAGCCCTCTCCACAGATACGCAGTATTTT. The rearrangement joins TRBV9 to TRBJ2-3; D gene unclear. With 0 bases removed from V and 2 bases from J, the gap between germline ends came to 10 bases. The CDR3 sequence is 15 residues long. The germline gives CDR1 SGDLS, CDR2 YYNGEE.

This chain uses TRBV3-1 (or the pseudogene TRBV3-2) with TRBJ2-5, with TRBD1 as a possible D gene (5 bases). CDR1 is LGHDT and CDR2 is YNNKEL in the germline V gene (reference sequence). The V and J ends lost 1 base and 2 bases respectively, with 8 bases between them. This CDR3 is built from 14 residues. DNA of the CDR3: TGTGCCAGCAGCCAAGCATACAGGCAAGAGACCCAGTACTTC. This codes for CASSQAYRQETQYF.

V usage is TRBV5-1 and J usage is TRBJ2-3; 12 positions agree with TRBD1. This CDR3 contains 16 residues. Germline V lookup: CDR1 SGHRS, CDR2 YFSETQ. Trimming at V came to 4 bases and at J to 5 bases, leaving 8 bases not matched to a gene. The CDR3 reads CASSLGQGAPRDTQYF. As DNA, the CDR3 is TGCGCCAGCAGCCTGGGACAGGGGGCTCCGCGAGATACGCAGTATTTT.